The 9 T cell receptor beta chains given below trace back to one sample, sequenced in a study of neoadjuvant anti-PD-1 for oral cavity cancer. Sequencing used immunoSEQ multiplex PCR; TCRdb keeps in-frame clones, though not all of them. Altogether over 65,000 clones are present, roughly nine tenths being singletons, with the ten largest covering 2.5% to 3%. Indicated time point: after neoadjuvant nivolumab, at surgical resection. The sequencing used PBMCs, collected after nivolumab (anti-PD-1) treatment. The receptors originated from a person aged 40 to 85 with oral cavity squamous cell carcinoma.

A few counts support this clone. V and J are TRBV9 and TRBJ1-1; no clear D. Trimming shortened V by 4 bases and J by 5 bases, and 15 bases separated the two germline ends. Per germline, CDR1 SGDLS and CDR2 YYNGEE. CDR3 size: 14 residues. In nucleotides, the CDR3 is TGTGCCAGCAGCCCAACAGAGAGCAAGACTGAAGCTTTCTTT. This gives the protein CASSPTESKTEAFF.

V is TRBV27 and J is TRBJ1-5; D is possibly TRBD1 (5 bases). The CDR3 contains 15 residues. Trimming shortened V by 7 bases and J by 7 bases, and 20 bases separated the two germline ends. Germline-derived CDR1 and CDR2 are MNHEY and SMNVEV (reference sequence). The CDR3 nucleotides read TGTGCCAGCATTCGTCATAGCAGGGAGGGACAGCCCCAGCATTTT. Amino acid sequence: CASIRHSREGQPQHF.

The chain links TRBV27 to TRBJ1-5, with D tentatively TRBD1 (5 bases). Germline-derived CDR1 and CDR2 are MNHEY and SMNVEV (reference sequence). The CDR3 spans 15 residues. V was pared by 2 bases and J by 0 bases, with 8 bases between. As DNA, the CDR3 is TGTGCCAGCAGTTTAGTGGGGCATAGCAATCAGCCCCAGCATTTT. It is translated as CASSLVGHSNQPQHF.

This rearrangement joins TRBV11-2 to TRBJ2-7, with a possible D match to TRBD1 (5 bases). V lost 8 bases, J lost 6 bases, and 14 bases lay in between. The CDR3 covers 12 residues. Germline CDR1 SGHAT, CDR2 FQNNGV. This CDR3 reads CASRRVGVEQYF. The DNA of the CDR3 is TGTGCCAGCCGCCGGGTAGGGGTCGAGCAGTACTTC.

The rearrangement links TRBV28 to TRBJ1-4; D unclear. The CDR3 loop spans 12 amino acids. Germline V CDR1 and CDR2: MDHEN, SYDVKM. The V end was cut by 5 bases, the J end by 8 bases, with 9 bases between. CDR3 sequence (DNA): TGTGCCAGCAGTACCGTCGAGGAAAAACTGTTTTTT. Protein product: CASSTVEEKLFF.

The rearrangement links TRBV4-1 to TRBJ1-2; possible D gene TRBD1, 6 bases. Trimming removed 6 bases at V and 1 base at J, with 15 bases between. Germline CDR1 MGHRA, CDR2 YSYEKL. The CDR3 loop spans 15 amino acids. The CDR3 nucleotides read TGCGCCAGCAGTCAGGGACAAGGATATAACTATGGCTACACCTTC. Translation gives CASSQGQGYNYGYTF.

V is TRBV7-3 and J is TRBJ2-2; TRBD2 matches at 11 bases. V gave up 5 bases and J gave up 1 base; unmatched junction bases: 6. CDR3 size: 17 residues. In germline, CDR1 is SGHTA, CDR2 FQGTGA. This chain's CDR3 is CASSERGTSGNTGELFF. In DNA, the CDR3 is TGTGCCAGCAGCGAAAGGGGGACTAGCGGGAACACCGGGGAGCTGTTTTTT.

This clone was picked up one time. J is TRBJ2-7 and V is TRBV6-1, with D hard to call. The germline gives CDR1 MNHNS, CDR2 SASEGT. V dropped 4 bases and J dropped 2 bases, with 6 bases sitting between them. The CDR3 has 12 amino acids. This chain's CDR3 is CASSVNPYEQYF. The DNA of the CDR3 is TGTGCCAGCAGTGTTAACCCCTACGAGCAGTACTTC.

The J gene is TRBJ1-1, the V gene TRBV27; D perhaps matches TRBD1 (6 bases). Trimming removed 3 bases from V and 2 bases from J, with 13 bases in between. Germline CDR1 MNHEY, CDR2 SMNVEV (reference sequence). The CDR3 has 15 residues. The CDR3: CASSFMGAYNTEAFF. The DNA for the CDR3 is TGTGCCAGCAGTTTTATGGGGGCCTACAACACTGAAGCTTTCTTT.